Following are 14 T cell receptor beta chains from one sample sequenced in a study of identical twins. TCRdb called the 5' RACE reads again in MiXCR, with one record for every CDR3 protein. Of more than 1.5 million distinct CDR3 sequences in the sample, around a third were seen once. The material sequenced was cord blood. The receptors stem from a newborn girl in good health.

This clonotype was seen more than once but under ten times. The chain recombines TRBV5-1 with TRBJ2-7; 9 nucleotides line up with TRBD2. CDR1 is SGHRS, CDR2 YFSETQ, per germline. This CDR3 has 13 amino acids. The ends lost 5 bases at V and 2 bases at J; junction bases unmatched: 2. DNA for the CDR3: TGCGCCAGCAGGGCTAGCGGGGCCTACGAGCAGTACTTC. It codes for CASRASGAYEQYF.

This chain connects TRBV7-9 to TRBJ1-4, with D perhaps matching TRBD1 (5 bases). The CDR3 extends over 16 amino acids. Germline loops: CDR1 SEHNR, CDR2 FQNEAQ (reference sequence). V was shortened by 2 bases and J by 4 bases, with 14 bases between the two germline ends. Here the CDR3 DNA reads TGTGCCAGCAGCTTATCCGGGAATCAGGGTAATGAAAAACTGTTTTTT. Protein: CASSLSGNQGNEKLFF.

The CDR3 nucleotides are TGTGCCAGCAGCTTAGCTCGGGGGGACAGGGGGGTTAATGAGCAGTTCTTC. As protein: CASSLARGDRGVNEQFF. This chain connects TRBV7-6 to TRBJ2-1; 11 bases are shared with TRBD1. Germline CDR1 is SGHVS and CDR2 is FNYEAQ. CDR3 length: 17 amino acids. V dropped 0 bases and J dropped 7; count of bases not matched to a gene: 8.

This chain connects TRBV20-1 to TRBJ1-2; D uncertain. V lost 0 bases and J 1 base, leaving 9 bases between the germline ends. The V gene's germline CDR1 is DFQATT and CDR2 SNEGSKA (reference sequence). The CDR3 has 14 residues. The CDR3 DNA follows: TGCAGTGCTAGAGAACCAGAGAGTAACTATGGCTACACCTTC. The encoded protein is CSAREPESNYGYTF.

This sequence joins TRBV27 and TRBJ2-4, with D maybe TRBD2 (7 bases). The DNA end is a closer match to TRBJ2-7, so the J assignment may be wrong. The germline CDR1 and CDR2 sequences are MNHEY and SMNVEV (reference sequence). The CDR3 totals 16 residues. The CDR3 sequence: CASSLLGGAPTYEQYF. CDR3 sequence (DNA): TGTGCCAGCAGTTTACTAGGGGGGGCGCCTACCTACGAGCAGTACTTC.

The chain employs TRBV25-1 and TRBJ2-5; D uncertain. The CDR3 covers 11 residues. Germline V lookup: CDR1 MGHDK, CDR2 SYGVNS. Trimming stripped 2 bases from V and 6 bases from J, with 4 bases between. The CDR3 sequence: CASSERKTQYF. DNA of the CDR3: TGTGCCAGCAGTGAACGCAAGACCCAGTACTTC.

J is TRBJ2-1 and V is TRBV6-2 or TRBV6-3; 12 positions agree with TRBD2. The CDR3 spans 22 residues. Trimming removed 0 bases from V and 4 bases from J; junction bases left unmatched: 19. Per germline, CDR1 MNHEY and CDR2 SVGEGT. This CDR3 is CASSYSMWRTSGNHELYNEQFF. DNA for the CDR3: TGTGCCAGCAGTTACTCGATGTGGCGGACTAGCGGGAACCATGAACTTTACAATGAGCAGTTCTTC.

This clonotype came up a few times. The rearrangement links TRBV20-1 to TRBJ2-2; the D is unclear. The CDR3 consists of 12 residues. V was cut by 1 base and J by 7 bases, with 7 bases left in between. Per germline, CDR1 DFQATT and CDR2 SNEGSKA (reference sequence). DNA of the CDR3: TGCAGTGCTAGAGTTCCGGGCGGGGAGCTGTTTTTT. This encodes CSARVPGGELFF.

This clonotype was counted only a few times. The chain couples TRBV29-1 to TRBJ1-1, with 7 bases matching TRBD1. Germline V CDR1 and CDR2: SQVTM, ANQGSEA. This CDR3 spans 14 amino acids. The trim removed 3 bases at V and 0 bases at J, leaving 4 bases unmatched. CDR3 loop: CSVEGQLMNTEAFF. The CDR3, as DNA: TGCAGCGTTGAGGGACAGCTTATGAACACTGAAGCTTTCTTT.

The V gene is TRBV28, the J gene TRBJ2-1; 9 positions match TRBD2. This CDR3 spans 13 amino acids. The germline V gene encodes CDR1 MDHEN and CDR2 SYDVKM. The ends lost 4 bases at V and 12 bases at J; junction bases unmatched: 7. CDR3 in amino acids: CASSWAKREAQFF. The CDR3 region has the DNA TGTGCCAGCAGTTGGGCCAAGCGGGAGGCGCAGTTCTTC.

At least ten counts were recorded for this clonotype. This sequence joins TRBV12-3 or TRBV12-4 and TRBJ1-5; 7 nucleotides align to TRBD1. The V and J ends lost 6 bases and 6 bases, in that order; junction bases with no gene match: 5. The CDR3 consists of 13 residues. Here the CDR3 DNA reads TGTGCCAGCAGGGCACAGGGGTCTCAGCCCCAGCATTTT. The encoded protein is CASRAQGSQPQHF.

This chain's CDR3 is CSARQGRDLPQHF. Here the CDR3 DNA reads TGCAGTGCACGACAGGGAAGAGACTTACCCCAGCATTTT. The chain combines TRBV20-1 with TRBJ1-5, with TRBD1 matching over 7 bases. The CDR3 is made up of 13 amino acids. The germline gives CDR1 DFQATT, CDR2 SNEGSKA (reference sequence). J was trimmed by 10 bases and V by 6 bases; bases with no gene match: 12.

This clonotype was counted many times. J is TRBJ1-4 and V is TRBV27; 7 positions match TRBD1. CDR1 and CDR2 from the germline V gene are MNHEY and SMNVEV (reference sequence). The CDR3 length is 14 residues. J was trimmed by 6 bases and V by 2 bases; bases with no gene match: 3. The CDR3 region has the DNA TGTGCCAGCAGTTTAGAGGGGGCGGATGAAAAACTGTTTTTT. Translated, it gives CASSLEGADEKLFF.

This clonotype was counted at least ten times. A junction boundary mismatches the germline segment, possibly from a read error. The CDR3 DNA follows: TGCGCCAGCAGCTTCCGGGAGGCCAAAAACATTCAGTACTTC. Protein: CASSFREAKNIQYF. This chain links TRBV28 with TRBJ2-4, with D tentatively TRBD2 (6 bases). This CDR3 is built from 14 residues. The germline CDR1 and CDR2 sequences are MDHEN and SYDVKM.